This T cell receptor beta chain was captured by sequencing in a study of blood T cells in healthy people across ages. The overall study: About one barcoded beta molecule per two T cells came from capture by template switching. Study-wide points: It was the long-lived donors that had more naive CD4+ cells and higher diversity than aged donors. Age showed a roughly linear inverse relationship with TCR beta diversity per million T cells.

CDR1 is MNHNS and CDR2 is SASEGT in the germline V gene. Trimming took off 2 bases at V and 0 bases at J, with 7 bases between the two ends. The CDR3 length is 14 residues. Sample-barcoded 5' priming and a J-beta primer mix drove a second PCR of roughly 7 to 11 cycles. A template-switch adaptor containing 12 random nucleotides labeled each cDNA molecule. From the 5' RACE reads, TCRdb called clonotypes with MiXCR, one entry per CDR3 protein. The sample comprises hundreds of thousands of distinct CDR3 sequences, 25% to 35% of which are singletons, and around 16% rests with the top ten. As concerns this clonotype: Its specificity is not known.

The sample taken for sequencing was blood. The chain carries TRBV6-1 and TRBJ1-2; D is undetermined. The source of this sequence is a woman older than 75 in good health. The CDR3 nucleotides read TGTGCCAGCAGTGAAAGGTCGGCTAACTATGGCTACACCTTC. Translating it yields CASSERSANYGYTF.